The 21 T cell receptor beta chains below were found in one sample sequenced in a study of T cell changes during pregnancy in multiple sclerosis. TCRdb's copy holds only in-frame clones and misses some; the assay was immunoSEQ multiplex PCR. Here the sample spans approximately 80,000 clones, 80% to 95% being singletons. The input for sequencing was peripheral blood, taken in the second trimester of pregnancy. These receptors were collected from a female donor in good health, enrolled as a control in a pregnancy study.

The CDR3 DNA is TGTGCCAGCAGCGTAGAAGATTTGAGCCCTGGAAACACCATATATTTT. It yields the protein CASSVEDLSPGNTIYF. The chain links TRBV9 to TRBJ1-3; D gene ambiguous. The CDR3 runs 16 residues. V shed 0 bases and J shed 2 bases, with 12 bases lying between them. Germline V lookup: CDR1 SGDLS, CDR2 YYNGEE.

This chain joins TRBV7-9 and TRBJ2-7; 10 bases are shared with TRBD1. With V trimmed by 1 base and J by 3 bases, 6 bases remained unmatched. The CDR3 is made up of 16 amino acids. The V gene's germline CDR1 is SEHNR and CDR2 FQNEAQ (reference sequence). CDR3: CASSLGGDRGDYEQYF. CDR3 coding DNA: TGTGCCAGCAGCTTAGGCGGGGACAGGGGAGACTACGAGCAGTACTTC. The whole variable domain, remainder taken from reference TRBV7-9 and TRBJ2-7, is DTGVSQNPRHKITKRGQNVTFRCDPISEHNRLYWYRQTLGQGPEFLTYFQNEAQLEKSRLLSDRFSAERPKGSFSTLEIQRTEQGDSAMYLCASSLGGDRGDYEQYFGPGTRLTVT.

The V gene is TRBV7-3, the J gene TRBJ1-2, with TRBD1 identical over 8 bases. The V segment lost 5 bases and the J segment 5 bases; nucleotides outside the gene matches: 4. The CDR3 is 13 amino acids. The germline V gene encodes CDR1 SGHTA and CDR2 FQGTGA. The CDR3: CASSPGQEYGYTF. CDR3 nucleotide sequence: TGTGCCAGCAGCCCGGGACAGGAATATGGCTACACCTTC. The whole variable domain, filled in from reference TRBV7-3 and TRBJ1-2, reads GAGVSQTPSNKVTEKGKYVELRCDPISGHTALYWYRQSLGQGPEFLIYFQGTGAADDSGLPNDRFFAVRPEGSVSTLKIQRTERGDSAVYLCASSPGQEYGYTFGSGTRLTVV.

This clone appeared once. CDR3 sequence reads: CASRQTGGRGYTF. Here the CDR3 DNA reads TGTGCCAGCAGGCAGACAGGGGGCCGCGGCTACACCTTC. This chain uses TRBV7-2 with TRBJ1-2; TRBD1 agrees at 10 bases. The germline gives CDR1 SGHTA, CDR2 FQGNSA. Trimming took 6 bases from V and 8 from J; bases not matched to a gene: 6. This CDR3 is 13 amino acids long.

In its sample, this clone was seen once. This sequence joins TRBV6-1 and TRBJ2-7; D possibly corresponds to TRBD2 (6 bases). The CDR3 has 17 amino acids. Trimming took 1 base from V and 3 from J, leaving 19 bases between them. In germline, CDR1 is MNHNS, CDR2 SASEGT. CDR3 loop: CASSEEEGRAAGYEQYF. CDR3 in DNA: TGTGCCAGCAGTGAAGAGGAGGGAAGGGCGGCCGGCTACGAGCAGTACTTC.

This sequence joins TRBV7-8 and TRBJ1-2, with 7 positions matching TRBD1. CDR3 length: 13 amino acids. The germline CDR1 and CDR2 sequences are SGHVS and FQNEAQ. Trimming at V came to 5 bases and at J to 4 bases, leaving 4 bases not matched to a gene. CDR3 residues: CASSPGQPYGYTF. In nucleotides, the CDR3 is TGTGCCAGCAGCCCGGGACAGCCCTATGGCTACACCTTC.

V gene TRBV11-2 combines with J gene TRBJ2-7; 8 nucleotides agree with TRBD2. The CDR3 loop spans 15 amino acids. The germline V gene has CDR1 SGHAT and CDR2 FQNNGV. After removal of 5 bases from V and 3 bases from J, the junction contained 9 bases not matched to a gene. CDR3 in DNA: TGTGCCAGCAGCCAATTAGCGGGGCAATACTACGAGCAGTACTTC. Protein product: CASSQLAGQYYEQYF. Full variable domain (remainder filled in from reference TRBV11-2 and TRBJ2-7): EAGVAQSPRYKIIEKRQSVAFWCNPISGHATLYWYQQILGQGPKLLIQFQNNGVVDDSQLPKDRFSAERLKGVDSTLKIQPAKLEDSAVYLCASSQLAGQYYEQYFGPGTRLTVT.

V usage is TRBV9 and J usage is TRBJ1-2; D is unresolved. The CDR3 spans 14 residues. Trimming stripped 4 bases from V and 8 bases from J, with 18 bases between. Germline V gives CDR1 SGDLS, CDR2 YYNGEE. CDR3 bases: TGTGCCAGCAGCAACCTGGGCAGCGGAGGCGGCTACACCTTC. Its protein product is CASSNLGSGGGYTF.

CDR3 residues: CASSQGLNQPQHF. The CDR3 bases are TGCGCCAGCAGCCAAGGACTAAATCAGCCCCAGCATTTT. The gene calls are TRBV4-3 and TRBJ1-5; D uncertain. Germline CDR1 is LGHNA and CDR2 is YSLEER. V dropped 1 base and J dropped 4 bases, with 5 bases sitting between them. The CDR3 contains 13 residues.

The gene calls are TRBV19 and TRBJ1-2; the D gene is possibly TRBD1 (6 bases). CDR3 length equals 13 residues. The germline V gene encodes CDR1 LNHDA and CDR2 SQIVND (reference sequence). Trimming pared 7 bases from V and 4 bases from J, leaving 13 bases between. In DNA, the CDR3 is TGTGCCAGTAAAAGACGGGACACCTATGGCTACACCTTC. Translated, it gives CASKRRDTYGYTF. The entire variable domain, with the rest obtained from reference TRBV19 and TRBJ1-2, is as follows: DGGITQSPKYLFRKEGQNVTLSCEQNLNHDAMYWYRQDPGQGLRLIYYSQIVNDFQKGDIAEGYSVSREKKESFPLTVTSAQKNPTAFYLCASKRRDTYGYTFGSGTRLTVV.

The chain combines TRBV5-1 with TRBJ2-2, with TRBD1 matching 9 bases. Per germline, CDR1 SGHRS and CDR2 YFSETQ. V was clipped by 0 bases and J by 5 bases; unmatched bases: 5. The CDR3 has 16 amino acids. DNA of the CDR3: TGCGCCAGCAGCTTGGCCGGACAGGGGTGGACCGGGGAGCTGTTTTTT. It codes for CASSLAGQGWTGELFF.

The rearrangement links TRBV14 to TRBJ2-7; TRBD1 aligns across 8 bases. CDR1 and CDR2 (germline): SGHDN, FVKESK. V lost 7 bases and J lost 3; bases outside the gene matches: 8. There are 14 residues in the CDR3. CDR3 residues: CASKPGQDYYEQYF. The CDR3 region has the DNA TGTGCCAGCAAACCGGGACAGGACTACTACGAGCAGTACTTC.

The V call is TRBV2, the J call TRBJ1-5, with TRBD1 as a possible D gene (5 bases). Trimming took 8 bases from V and 0 from J, leaving 8 bases between them. Germline lookup yields CDR1 SNHLY and CDR2 FYNNEI. The CDR3 is 13 residues long. CDR3 amino acids: CASGRDSNQPQHF. The CDR3, as DNA: TGTGCCAGCGGCAGGGATAGCAATCAGCCCCAGCATTTT.

The V and J genes are TRBV7-2 and TRBJ2-2; 11 bases align to TRBD2. V dropped 5 bases and J dropped 2; count of bases not matched to a gene: 13. The CDR3 totals 19 residues. Germline CDR1 reads SGHTA; CDR2 reads FQGNSA. The CDR3 coding sequence is TGTGCCAGCAGCCCTGCTCCGTCCGGGACTAGCGGAAACACCGGGGAGCTGTTTTTT. Protein product: CASSPAPSGTSGNTGELFF. The complete variable domain, with remaining parts taken from reference TRBV7-2 and TRBJ2-2, reads GAGVSQSPSNKVTEKGKDVELRCDPISGHTALYWYRQSLGQGLEFLIYFQGNSAPDKSGLPSDRFSAERTGGSVSTLTIQRTQQEDSAVYLCASSPAPSGTSGNTGELFFGEGSRLTVL.

The J gene is TRBJ1-4, the V gene TRBV30; D gene unclear. CDR1 is GTSNPN, CDR2 SVGIG, per germline (reference sequence). The CDR3 length is 13 residues. The ends were cut back, 2 bases at V and 7 bases at J, with 11 bases in the middle. CDR3 region: CAWSTDSGEKLFF. The CDR3 bases are TGTGCCTGGAGTACCGATAGTGGTGAAAAACTGTTTTTT.

V is TRBV19 and J is TRBJ1-3, with D maybe TRBD1 (6 bases). Per the germline V gene, CDR1 is LNHDA and CDR2 is SQIVND (reference sequence). This CDR3 comprises 14 residues. Trimming took 8 bases from V and 1 from J, leaving 12 bases between them. The CDR3 reads CASVSGTSGNTIYF. The CDR3 bases are TGTGCCAGTGTTTCCGGGACATCTGGAAACACCATATATTTT.

The CDR3 bases are TGCGCCAGCAGTGAGAGAGGGCCGAATTTCGCCCACTTT. Translated, it gives CASSERGPNFAHF. The chain employs TRBV10-2 and TRBJ1-6; no clear D gene. Germline loops: CDR1 WSHSY, CDR2 SAAADI. This CDR3 has 13 residues. V lost 2 bases to trimming and J lost 18 bases, with 17 bases between them.

This rearrangement joins TRBV5-5 to TRBJ1-3, with D perhaps matching TRBD1 (5 bases). There are 15 residues in the CDR3. The germline V and J ends were trimmed by 0 bases and 4 bases, with 11 bases remaining between them. Germline CDR1 is SGHKS and CDR2 is YYEKEE (reference sequence). CDR3 nucleotide sequence: TGTGCCAGCAGCTTGGAGCGGGGGTCGGGAAACACCATATATTTT. Encoded protein: CASSLERGSGNTIYF.

This rearrangement joins TRBV5-6 to TRBJ2-4; perhaps TRBD1 as D (8 bases). The germline CDR1 and CDR2 sequences are SGHDT and YYEEEE. The V gene lost 3 bases and the J gene lost 2 bases, with 15 bases spanning the gap. The CDR3 spans 16 residues. The CDR3 sequence is CASSYNRGGTKNIQYF. The CDR3 region has the DNA TGTGCCAGCAGCTACAACAGGGGGGGAACCAAAAACATTCAGTACTTC.

The chain recombines TRBV4-1 with TRBJ2-7, with 11 bases that match TRBD2. Germline CDR1 reads MGHRA; CDR2 reads YSYEKL. CDR3 size: 16 residues. Unmatched junction bases numbered 5, after V lost 0 bases and J lost 4 bases. CDR3 in DNA: TGCGCCAGCAGCCAAGATACTAGCGGGGGTGGGTACGAGCAGTACTTC. It encodes CASSQDTSGGGYEQYF.

The sample holds one count of this clone. The chain recombines TRBV25-1 with TRBJ2-5; 9 bases are shared with TRBD2. This CDR3 is built from 17 residues. Trimming removed 1 base from V and 2 bases from J; junction bases left unmatched: 8. The germline V gene encodes CDR1 MGHDK and CDR2 SYGVNS. The CDR3 spells CASSEWASGGIQETQYF. Here the CDR3 DNA reads TGTGCCAGCAGTGAATGGGCGAGCGGGGGGATTCAAGAGACCCAGTACTTC.